A selection of T cell receptor beta chains follows, all from one sample in a study of T cells in Graves' hyperthyroidism and ophthalmopathy. TCRdb re-called the multiplex PCR reads with MiXCR, one entry per CDR3 protein. The sample lists about 290,000 distinct CDR3 sequences, roughly 13% seen once, with roughly 8.2% in the top ten. The specimen sequenced was blood. Source of these receptors: a woman aged 40 to 49 with Graves' hyperthyroidism. The CDR3 runs from the conserved cysteine through the conserved F or W. The D gene is left open where the match is weak. The listing skips clone size in some rows; elsewhere it reads once, few, many or a size class.

J gene	V gene	CDR3 length	D gene	clone size	CDR3 protein	CDR3 DNA
TRBJ1-5	TRBV18	13	NA	many	CASSPSDTAPQHF	TGTGCCAGCTCCCCCTCTGACACGGCGCCCCAGCATTTT
TRBJ2-1	TRBV19	16	TRBD2	NA	CASSPQETSASNEQFF	TGTGCCAGTAGTCCGCAGGAGACTAGCGCTAGCAATGAGCAGTTCTTC
TRBJ1-6	TRBV29-1	12	TRBD1	many	CSVGQGEGTLHF	TGCAGCGTTGGGCAGGGGGAAGGAACCCTCCACTTT
TRBJ2-2	TRBV29-1	12	NA	NA	CSVDEGVGELFF	TGCAGCGTTGACGAGGGAGTAGGGGAGCTGTTTTTT
TRBJ1-5	TRBV6-6	15	NA	many	CASSYSGTSNQPQHF	TGTGCCAGCAGTTACTCTGGGACAAGCAATCAGCCCCAGCATTTT
TRBJ2-7	TRBV7-9	12	TRBD2	many	CASGRVDYEQYF	TGTGCCAGCGGGAGGGTAGACTACGAGCAGTACTTC
TRBJ1-1	TRBV5-6	16	NA	many	CASSLVRGAENTEAFF	TGTGCCAGCAGCTTGGTTCGGGGGGCGGAGAACACTGAAGCTTTCTTT
TRBJ1-5	TRBV2	13	NA	many	CASRRGDNQPQHF	TGTGCCAGCAGGAGGGGGGACAATCAGCCCCAGCATTTT
TRBJ2-2	TRBV6-1	14	TRBD1	NA	CASWDRGRSGELFF	TGTGCCAGCTGGGACAGGGGGCGATCCGGGGAGCTGTTTTTT
TRBJ2-3	TRBV28	14	TRBD2	few	CASSFGGPGLAPYF	TGTGCCAGCAGTTTTGGGGGACCGGGACTAGCGCCGTATTTT
TRBJ1-1	TRBV2	14	NA	many	CASSEYEGYTEAFF	TGTGCCAGCAGTGAATACGAGGGATACACTGAAGCTTTCTTT
TRBJ1-3	TRBV12-3/TRBV12-4	12	NA	many	CASNSEGNTIYF	TGTGCCAGCAACTCTGAAGGAAACACCATATATTTT
TRBJ2-7	TRBV30	14	NA	NA	CAWSVRRWDYEQYF	TGTGCCTGGAGTGTACGTCGATGGGACTACGAGCAGTACTTC
TRBJ2-2	TRBV12-3/TRBV12-4	15	TRBD1	many	CASSLGTGSSGELFF	TGTGCCAGCAGTCTCGGGACAGGGTCCTCCGGGGAGCTGTTTTTT
TRBJ1-1	TRBV29-1	15	NA	many	CSVASESWGNTEAFF	TGCAGCGTCGCCTCCGAAAGTTGGGGCAACACTGAAGCTTTCTTT
TRBJ2-1	TRBV29-1	13	NA	NA	CSVYGGDFSEQFF	TGCAGCGTTTATGGGGGAGACTTTAGTGAGCAGTTCTTC
TRBJ2-2	TRBV10-1	14	NA	many	CASSELGLGGELFF	TGCGCCAGCAGTGAGCTGGGATTAGGCGGGGAGCTGTTTTTT
TRBJ1-3	TRBV2	15	NA	many	CASRARAPSGNTIYF	TGTGCCAGCAGGGCCAGGGCCCCCTCTGGAAACACCATATATTTT
TRBJ1-1	TRBV18	13	NA	many	CASSSQWNTEAFF	TGTGCCAGCTCATCACAGTGGAACACTGAAGCTTTCTTT
TRBJ1-2	TRBV11-3	16	NA	many	CASSFETGPFNYGYTF	TGTGCCAGCAGCTTTGAGACAGGCCCTTTTAACTATGGCTACACCTTC
TRBJ2-1	TRBV28	18	TRBD2	NA	CASSRMGLAGVYYNEQFF	TGTGCCAGCAGTAGAATGGGACTAGCGGGAGTTTACTACAATGAGCAGTTCTTC
TRBJ1-2	TRBV10-3	13	NA	NA	CAISDEGYYGYTF	TGTGCCATCAGTGACGAGGGATACTATGGCTACACCTTC
TRBJ2-5	TRBV7-9	17	TRBD1	many	CASSPHFRDRGQETQYF	TGTGCCAGCAGCCCACACTTCCGGGACAGGGGGCAGGAGACCCAGTACTTC
TRBJ1-1	TRBV6-1	15	TRBD1	once	CASRRTGTGYTEAFF	TGTGCCAGCAGGCGGACCGGGACAGGTTACACTGAAGCTTTCTTT
TRBJ2-6	TRBV7-6	16	NA	many	CASSFQGGAGANVLTF	TGTGCCAGCAGCTTCCAAGGGGGGGCTGGGGCCAACGTCCTGACTTTC
TRBJ1-4	TRBV6-1	14	NA	many	CASSLPGGNEKLFF	TGTGCCAGCAGTTTGCCCGGGGGTAATGAAAAACTGTTTTTT
TRBJ2-3	TRBV4-1	14	NA	NA	CASSLRVSTDTQYF	TGCGCCAGCAGCCTCAGGGTTAGCACAGATACGCAGTATTTT
TRBJ2-2	TRBV2	17	NA	many	CASSAFPGTGNTGELFF	TGTGCCAGCAGTGCCTTTCCCGGGACGGGTAACACCGGGGAGCTGTTTTTT
TRBJ2-3	TRBV4-2	14	NA	few	CASSQEDSTDTQYF	TGTGCCAGCAGCCAAGAGGATTCCACAGATACGCAGTATTTT
TRBJ2-3	TRBV28	19	TRBD2	few	CASSLSGTSGSSPRDTQYF	TGTGCCAGCAGTTTGTCCGGGACTAGCGGGAGTTCTCCCCGGGATACGCAGTATTTT
TRBJ2-3	TRBV28	18	TRBD2	NA	CASSLEISGIPSTDTQYF	TGTGCCAGCAGTTTAGAGATTAGCGGGATCCCTAGCACAGATACGCAGTATTTT